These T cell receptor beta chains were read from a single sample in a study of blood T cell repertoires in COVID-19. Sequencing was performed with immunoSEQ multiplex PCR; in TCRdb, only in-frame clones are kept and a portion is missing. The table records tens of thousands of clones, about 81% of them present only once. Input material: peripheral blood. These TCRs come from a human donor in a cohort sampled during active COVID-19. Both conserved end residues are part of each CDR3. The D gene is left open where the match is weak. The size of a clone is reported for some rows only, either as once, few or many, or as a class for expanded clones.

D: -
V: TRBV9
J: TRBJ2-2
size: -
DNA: TGTGCCAGCAGCGTCCGGGACTCCCCTCGAACCGGGGAGCTGTTTTTT
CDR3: CASSVRDSPRTGELFF

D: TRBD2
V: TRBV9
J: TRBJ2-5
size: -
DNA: TGTGCCAGCAGCGTAGGTGGGGGGGAGCCGTACTTC
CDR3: CASSVGGGEPYF

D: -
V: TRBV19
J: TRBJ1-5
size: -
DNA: TGTGCCAGTAGTGTTCCTTCGCGGGGCCGGAGCAATCAGCCCCAGCATTTT
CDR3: CASSVPSRGRSNQPQHF

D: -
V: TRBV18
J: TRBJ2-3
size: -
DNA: TGTGCCAGCTCACCACCGACCCGCGGCTCCACAGATACGCAGTATTTT
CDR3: CASSPPTRGSTDTQYF

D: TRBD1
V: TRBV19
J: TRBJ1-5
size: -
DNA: TGTGCCAGTAGTCTTCGACAGGGCGGGCAGCCCCAGCATTTT
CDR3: CASSLRQGGQPQHF

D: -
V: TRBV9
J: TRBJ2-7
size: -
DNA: TGTGCCAGCAGCCCCCGGATGAGCGGAGGGTACGAGCAGTACTTC
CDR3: CASSPRMSGGYEQYF

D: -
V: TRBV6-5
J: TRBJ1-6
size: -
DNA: TGTGCCAGCAGGTCGGGTAGTTCACCCCTCCACTTT
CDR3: CASRSGSSPLHF

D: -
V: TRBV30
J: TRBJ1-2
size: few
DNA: TGTGCCTGGAGTCCCGGCGGCGTCTATGGCTACACCTTC
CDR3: CAWSPGGVYGYTF

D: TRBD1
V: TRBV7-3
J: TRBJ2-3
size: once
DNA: TGTGCCAGCAGCCCGACAGGGTGGACAGATACGCAGTATTTT
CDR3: CASSPTGWTDTQYF

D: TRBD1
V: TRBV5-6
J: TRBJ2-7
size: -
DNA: TGTGCCAGCAGCTCCAGGGGGCGCGGCTACGAGCAGTACTTC
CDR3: CASSSRGRGYEQYF

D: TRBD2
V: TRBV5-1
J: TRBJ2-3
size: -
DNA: TGCGCCAGCAGCTCGCTAGCGGGAGGCACAGATACGCAGTATTTT
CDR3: CASSSLAGGTDTQYF

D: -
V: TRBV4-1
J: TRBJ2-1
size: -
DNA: TGCGCCAGCGGGGCTCCTGGGAACAATGAGCAGTTCTTC
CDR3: CASGAPGNNEQFF

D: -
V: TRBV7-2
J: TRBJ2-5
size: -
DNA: TGTGCCAGCAGCTTAGCGGGCCGGGGGGAGACCCAGTACTTC
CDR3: CASSLAGRGETQYF

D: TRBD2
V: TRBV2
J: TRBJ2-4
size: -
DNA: TGTGCCAGCAGTGACTGGTCTAGCGGGAGACAAAACATTCAGTACTTC
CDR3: CASSDWSSGRQNIQYF

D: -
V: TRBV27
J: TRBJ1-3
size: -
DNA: TGTGCCAGCAGTTTAACGTGGAGCTCTGGAAACACCATATATTTT
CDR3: CASSLTWSSGNTIYF

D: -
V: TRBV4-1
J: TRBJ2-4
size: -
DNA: TGCGCCAGCAGGGGTGAGGTAAACATTCAGTACTTC
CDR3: CASRGEVNIQYF

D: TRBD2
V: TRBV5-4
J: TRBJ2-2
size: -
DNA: TGTGCCAGCAGCCCTCGGGGGGGCACCGGGGAGCTGTTTTTT
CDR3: CASSPRGGTGELFF

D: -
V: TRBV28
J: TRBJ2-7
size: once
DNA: TGTGCCAGCAGCCGTCCGAGACAGGCAGCCGAGCAGTACTTC
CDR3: CASSRPRQAAEQYF

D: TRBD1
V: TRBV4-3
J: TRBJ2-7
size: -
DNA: TGCGCCAGCAGCCAAGAAGTCTCCAGGGGGCTCGAGCAGTACTTC
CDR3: CASSQEVSRGLEQYF

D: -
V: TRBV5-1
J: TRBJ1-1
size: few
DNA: TGCGCCAGCAGCTTTAGGCAGGGAGGGGGGAACACTGAAGCTTTCTTT
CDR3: CASSFRQGGGNTEAFF

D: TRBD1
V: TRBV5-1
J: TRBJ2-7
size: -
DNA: TGCGCCAGCAGCTTGGGACAGGGCCTCTACGAGCAGTACTTC
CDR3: CASSLGQGLYEQYF

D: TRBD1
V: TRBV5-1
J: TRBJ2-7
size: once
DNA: TGCGCCAGCAGCTCATCAGGGGGCGGGGTGGGCGAGCAGTACTTC
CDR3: CASSSSGGGVGEQYF

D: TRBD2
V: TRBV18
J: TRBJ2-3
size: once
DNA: TGTGCCAGCTCACCAAGGGGACTAGCGGTTACTAGCACAGATACGCAGTATTTT
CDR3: CASSPRGLAVTSTDTQYF

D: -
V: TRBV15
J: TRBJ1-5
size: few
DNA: TGTGCCACCAGCAGGGCTGCTAGGCCAGATCAGCCCCAGCATTTT
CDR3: CATSRAARPDQPQHF

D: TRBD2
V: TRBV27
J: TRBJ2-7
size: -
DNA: TGTGCCAGCAGTTTCTCGGGAGGGCTCTACGAGCAGTACTTC
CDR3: CASSFSGGLYEQYF

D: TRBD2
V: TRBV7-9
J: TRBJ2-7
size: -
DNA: TGTGCCAGCAGCTTAATCGGGACTAGCGGCTACGAGCAGTACTTC
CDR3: CASSLIGTSGYEQYF

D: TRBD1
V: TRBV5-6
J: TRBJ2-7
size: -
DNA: TGTGCCAGCAGCTTCCCCGGGACAGGGGAGGGGGTCTCCTACGAGCAGTACTTC
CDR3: CASSFPGTGEGVSYEQYF

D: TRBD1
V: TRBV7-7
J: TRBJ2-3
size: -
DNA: TGTGCTAGCAGTCAGGACAGGGAGACAGATACGCAGTATTTT
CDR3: CASSQDRETDTQYF

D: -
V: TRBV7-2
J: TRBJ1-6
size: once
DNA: TGTGCCAGCAGCCCGCAGGGGTCAAATTCACCCCTCCACTTT
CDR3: CASSPQGSNSPLHF

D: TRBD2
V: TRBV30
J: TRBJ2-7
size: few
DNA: TGTGCCTGGAGACCTATAGCGGGAGCTAGCTACGAGCAGTACTTC
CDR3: CAWRPIAGASYEQYF

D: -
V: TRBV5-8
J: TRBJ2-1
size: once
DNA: TGTGCCAGCAGCTTGGCCGGGATTTTAAATGAGCAGTTCTTC
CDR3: CASSLAGILNEQFF

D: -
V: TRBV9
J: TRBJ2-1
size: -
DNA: TGTGCCAGCAGCGCCGGCCAGGGCTCCTACAATGAGCAGTTCTTC
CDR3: CASSAGQGSYNEQFF

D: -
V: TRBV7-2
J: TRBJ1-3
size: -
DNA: TGTGCCAGCAGCTTAGATCCGGGGAGTGGAAACACCATATATTTT
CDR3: CASSLDPGSGNTIYF

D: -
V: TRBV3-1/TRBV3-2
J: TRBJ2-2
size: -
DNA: TGTGCCAGCAGCCAAAGAGGGTTGAACACCGGGGAGCTGTTTTTT
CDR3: CASSQRGLNTGELFF

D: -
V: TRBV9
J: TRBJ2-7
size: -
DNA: TGTGCCAGCAGCGGGCCCTTCTCCTACGAGCAGTACTTC
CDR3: CASSGPFSYEQYF

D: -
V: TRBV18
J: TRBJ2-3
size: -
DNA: TGTGCCAGCTCACCAGTGGGAGGTCACACAGATACGCAGTATTTT
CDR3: CASSPVGGHTDTQYF

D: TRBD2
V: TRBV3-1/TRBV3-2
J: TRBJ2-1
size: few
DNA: TGTGCCAGCAGCCCACGGACTAGCGGGACCTACAATGAGCAGTTCTTC
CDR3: CASSPRTSGTYNEQFF

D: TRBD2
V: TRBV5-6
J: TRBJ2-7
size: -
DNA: TGTGCCAGCAGCAAGCTAGCGGGAGGGACCTACGAGCAGTACTTC
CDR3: CASSKLAGGTYEQYF

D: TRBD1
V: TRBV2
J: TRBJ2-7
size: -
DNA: TGTGCCAGCAGTGCGGACAGGGAAAACGAGCAGTACTTC
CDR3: CASSADRENEQYF

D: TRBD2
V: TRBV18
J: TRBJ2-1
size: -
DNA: TGTGCCAGCTCACCGTCTCTAGCGGGAGTGGGTGGCAATGAGCAGTTCTTC
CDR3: CASSPSLAGVGGNEQFF

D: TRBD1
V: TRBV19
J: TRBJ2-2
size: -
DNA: TGTGCCAGTAGCGACAGGGGGTATCCCGGGGAGCTGTTTTTT
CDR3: CASSDRGYPGELFF

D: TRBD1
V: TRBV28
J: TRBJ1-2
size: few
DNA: TGTGCCAGCAGTCAAACCAACCCGGGACAGAATTGGCATGGCTACACCTTC
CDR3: CASSQTNPGQNWHGYTF

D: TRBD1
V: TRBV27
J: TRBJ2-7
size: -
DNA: TGTGCCAGCAGCCTATGGACAGGCGGCGAGCAGTACTTC
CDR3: CASSLWTGGEQYF

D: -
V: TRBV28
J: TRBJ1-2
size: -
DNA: TGTGCCAGCAGTCGGGGCGGGGTTAACTATGGCTACACCTTC
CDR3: CASSRGGVNYGYTF

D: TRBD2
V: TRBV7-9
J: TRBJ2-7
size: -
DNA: TGTGCCAGCATCCCGTTTGACGGGAGGAGGGAGGACGAGCAGTACTTC
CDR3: CASIPFDGRREDEQYF

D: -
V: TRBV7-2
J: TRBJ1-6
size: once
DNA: TGTGCCAGCAGCTTAGGGGGGGGATCCTATAATTCACCCCTCCACTTT
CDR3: CASSLGGGSYNSPLHF

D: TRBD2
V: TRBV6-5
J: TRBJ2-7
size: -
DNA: TGTGCCAGCAGCCGTAGCGGGAGCGCCTACGAGCAGTACTTC
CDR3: CASSRSGSAYEQYF

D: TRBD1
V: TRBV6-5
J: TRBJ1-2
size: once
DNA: TGTGCCAGCATTCGACAGGACAGGGTGCTTGATGGCTACACCTTC
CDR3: CASIRQDRVLDGYTF

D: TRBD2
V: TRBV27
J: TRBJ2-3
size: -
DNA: TGTGCCAGCAGTTTTGAGACTAGCGGGAGAGGCACGCAGTATTTT
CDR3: CASSFETSGRGTQYF

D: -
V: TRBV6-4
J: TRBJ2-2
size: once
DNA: TGTGCCAGCAGTACTAAGGAGACCGGGGAGCTGTTTTTT
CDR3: CASSTKETGELFF

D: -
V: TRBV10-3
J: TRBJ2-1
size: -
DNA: TGTGCCATCAGTCCGAAGATTGAGGGCTACAATGAGCAGTTCTTC
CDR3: CAISPKIEGYNEQFF

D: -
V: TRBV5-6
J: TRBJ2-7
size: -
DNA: TGTGCCAGCAGCATAACTCCCTACGAGCAGTACTTC
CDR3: CASSITPYEQYF

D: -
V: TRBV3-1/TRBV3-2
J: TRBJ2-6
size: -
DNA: TGTGCCAGCAGCCAAGATCGAGGGAGCTCTGGGGCCAACGTCCTGACTTTC
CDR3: CASSQDRGSSGANVLTF

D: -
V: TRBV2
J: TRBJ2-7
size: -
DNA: TGTGCCAGTAAGGACATGCTGAGCTCCTACGAGCAGTACTTC
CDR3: CASKDMLSSYEQYF